The 22 T cell receptor beta chains reported below all come from one sample, sequenced in a study of T-cell memory formation after mild COVID-19. TCRdb re-analysed the 5' RACE reads in MiXCR, keeping a single row per CDR3 protein. This repertoire shows roughly 410,000 distinct CDR3 sequences, 20% to 25% found once; its top ten account for roughly 8.7%. The sample consisted of PBMCs or a T cell subset sorted from them (not recorded which). The receptors were sampled from an adult woman who had mild COVID-19 (a few samples of this study predate the infection). Cell type and time point are not known.

The chain has TRBV25-1 and TRBJ2-5; no definite D call. Germline V lookup: CDR1 MGHDK, CDR2 SYGVNS. This CDR3 has 13 residues. Deletions cut 4 bases from V and 6 bases from J, with 12 bases between. CDR3 DNA sequence: TGTGCCAGCAGTGGACCGGTTGGGAAGACCCAGTACTTC. This gives the protein CASSGPVGKTQYF.

The chain couples TRBV29-1 to TRBJ2-3; D remains ambiguous. V was shortened by 0 bases and J by 6 bases, with 16 bases between the two germline ends. Germline values: CDR1 SQVTM, CDR2 ANQGSEA. The CDR3 covers 15 residues. The CDR3 is CSVEDRIKVGDTQYF. The CDR3 nucleotides read TGCAGCGTTGAAGATAGGATAAAGGTCGGTGATACGCAGTATTTT.

This clonotype showed up just a few times. The J gene is TRBJ2-2, the V gene TRBV5-1; TRBD2 matches at 10 bases. The CDR3 runs 15 residues. Trimming took 0 bases from V and 4 from J; bases not matched to a gene: 0. Germline-derived CDR1 and CDR2 are SGHRS and YFSETQ. CDR3 loop: CASSLGTSGTGELFF. The CDR3, as DNA: TGCGCCAGCAGCTTGGGGACTAGCGGCACCGGGGAGCTGTTTTTT.

This chain uses TRBV7-9 with TRBJ1-2; D ambiguous. V lost 7 bases and J 13 bases, leaving 16 bases between the germline ends. This CDR3 is 11 amino acids long. Germline V gene lookup returns CDR1 SEHNR and CDR2 FQNEAQ (reference sequence). CDR3 in amino acids: CASTLLPHVTF. CDR3 nucleotide sequence: TGTGCCAGCACCCTACTCCCCCATGTCACCTTC.

The chain uses TRBV10-3 and TRBJ2-2, with no clear D. CDR3 size: 15 residues. Germline V CDR1 and CDR2: ENHRY, SYGVKD. V lost 2 bases and J 1 base, leaving 8 bases between the germline ends. The CDR3 coding sequence is TGTGCCATCAGTGAGAATAGCCTGAACACCGGGGAGCTGTTTTTT. This sequence encodes CAISENSLNTGELFF.

This sequence joins TRBV20-1 and TRBJ2-3; 12 bases are a match to TRBD2. CDR3 size: 18 residues. Trimming at V came to 3 bases and at J to 1 base, leaving 11 bases not matched to a gene. Per germline, CDR1 DFQATT and CDR2 SNEGSKA (reference sequence). The CDR3 coding sequence is TGCAGTGCTAGTACTGGACTAGCGGGACTTGGTGGCACAGATACGCAGTATTTT. Amino acid sequence: CSASTGLAGLGGTDTQYF.

V and J are TRBV3-1 and TRBJ2-7, with 11 bases that match TRBD2. Trimming cost V 4 bases and J 4 bases; bases outside gene matches: 9. The CDR3 totals 16 residues. Germline V gene data show CDR1 as LGHDT and CDR2 as YNNKEL (reference sequence). This chain's CDR3 is CASSPTLAGGLYEQYF. The CDR3 nucleotides are TGTGCCAGCAGCCCGACCCTAGCGGGGGGCCTATACGAGCAGTACTTC.

This chain joins TRBV27 and TRBJ2-7; TRBD1 is a possible D gene (5 bases). The germline CDR1 and CDR2 sequences are MNHEY and SMNVEV (reference sequence). The V end lost 2 bases, the J end lost 0 bases, and 11 bases lay between the germline ends. This CDR3 is built from 15 residues. The chain's CDR3 is CASSLTTALSYEQYF. Written as DNA, the CDR3 is TGTGCCAGCAGTTTAACGACAGCGCTCTCCTACGAGCAGTACTTC.

This clonotype was observed a few times. The chain combines TRBV7-9 with TRBJ2-3, with TRBD2 matching over 10 bases. In germline, CDR1 is SEHNR, CDR2 FQNEAQ (reference sequence). The V segment lost 5 bases and the J segment 1 base; nucleotides outside the gene matches: 6. CDR3 length: 16 residues. As DNA, the CDR3 is TGTGCCAGCAGCGTCCAGCGGGGGGGCCGCACAGATACGCAGTATTTT. This codes for CASSVQRGGRTDTQYF.

The chain links TRBV20-1 to TRBJ2-3, with D possibly being TRBD1 (5 bases). Trimming cost V 6 bases and J 2 bases, with 12 bases left between them. Germline values: CDR1 DFQATT, CDR2 SNEGSKA (reference sequence). This CDR3 comprises 13 residues. CDR3 sequence reads: CSAEHRLTDTQYF. In DNA, the CDR3 is TGCAGTGCCGAGCACAGGCTCACAGATACGCAGTATTTT.

The chain couples TRBV7-3 to TRBJ2-1, with 12 bases aligning to TRBD2. V was pared by 8 bases and J by 6 bases, with 11 bases of the junction left unmatched. The CDR3 is 16 residues long. CDR1 is SGHTA and CDR2 is FQGTGA in the germline V gene. CDR3 in DNA: TGTGCCAGCGCCAGACTAGCGGGGGTGGTAGCCAATGAGCAGTTCTTC. Translating gives CASARLAGVVANEQFF.

In its sample, this clonotype was seen a few times. The chain couples TRBV7-3 to TRBJ2-1; no definite D call. Germline V gene lookup returns CDR1 SGHTA and CDR2 FQGTGA. This CDR3 is 14 amino acids long. The V end lost 6 bases, the J end lost 1 base, and 10 bases lay between the germline ends. CDR3 bases: TGTGCCAGCAGTGCCCTGGGGTCCTACAATGAGCAGTTCTTC. Residues: CASSALGSYNEQFF. Full variable domain (rest looked up from reference TRBV7-3 and TRBJ2-1): GAGVSQTPSNKVTEKGKYVELRCDPISGHTALYWYRQSLGQGPEFLIYFQGTGAADDSGLPNDRFFAVRPEGSVSTLKIQRTERGDSAVYLCASSALGSYNEQFFGPGTRLTVL.

The sample holds one count of this clonotype. This rearrangement joins TRBV5-5 to TRBJ2-2; the D gene is possibly TRBD2 (6 bases). This CDR3 comprises 18 residues. V shed 3 bases and J shed 8 bases, with 26 bases lying between them. Germline V CDR1 and CDR2: SGHKS, YYEKEE (reference sequence). CDR3 loop: CASSSHASGGAGKGELFF. The CDR3 bases are TGTGCCAGCAGCTCACACGCTTCGGGCGGGGCGGGCAAAGGGGAGCTGTTTTTT.

Only a few counts were recorded for this clonotype. This chain joins TRBV12-3 or TRBV12-4 and TRBJ2-1; weak D call: TRBD2 (5 bases). V lost 3 bases and J 6 bases, leaving 18 bases between the germline ends. The CDR3 runs 16 residues. CDR3 sequence reads: CASSFISGARGNEQFF. The CDR3 DNA reads TGTGCCAGCAGTTTCATTTCAGGAGCCCGGGGCAATGAGCAGTTCTTC.

This rearrangement joins TRBV7-9 to TRBJ2-1; D uncertain. Germline loops: CDR1 SEHNR, CDR2 FQNEAQ (reference sequence). Trimming stripped 5 bases from V and 6 bases from J, with 20 bases between. This CDR3 is built from 16 residues. CDR3 region: CASSPRSGRGFNEQFF. Here the CDR3 DNA reads TGTGCCAGCAGCCCCCGTTCCGGCCGCGGATTCAATGAGCAGTTCTTC.

V and J are TRBV6-5 and TRBJ2-7; weak D call: TRBD2 (5 bases). Per the germline V gene, CDR1 is MNHEY and CDR2 is SVGAGI. The CDR3 length is 13 residues. V lost 2 bases and J 7 bases, leaving 12 bases between the germline ends. The CDR3 sequence: CASSYAPSGEQYF. The CDR3, as DNA: TGTGCCAGCAGTTACGCCCCGTCGGGAGAGCAGTACTTC.

This clonotype was observed a few times. This rearrangement joins TRBV30 to TRBJ2-2, with 9 bases fitting TRBD1. Germline assignment: CDR1 GTSNPN and CDR2 SVGIG (reference sequence). V trimming: 0 bases; J trimming: 7 bases; junction bases outside the gene matches: 3. This CDR3 is built from 14 residues. The DNA of the CDR3 is TGTGCCTGGAGTGTGGGACAGGGTGACGGGGAGCTGTTTTTT. It codes for CAWSVGQGDGELFF.

The rearrangement uses TRBV4-2 and TRBJ2-3, with TRBD2 identical over 8 bases. The CDR3 is 19 residues long. Germline-derived CDR1 and CDR2 are LGHNA and YNFKEQ. V dropped 0 bases and J dropped 4; count of bases not matched to a gene: 15. The CDR3 sequence: CASSQEGAGGPSGADTQYF. The CDR3 DNA is TGTGCCAGCAGCCAAGAGGGGGCGGGAGGCCCTTCGGGGGCAGATACGCAGTATTTT.

The table lists this clonotype with a few counts. The chain couples TRBV9 to TRBJ2-5; TRBD2 matches 9 bases. The CDR3 totals 18 residues. The germline gives CDR1 SGDLS, CDR2 YYNGEE. Trimming removed 0 bases from V and 1 base from J; junction bases left unmatched: 10. CDR3 residues: CASSVGVASGVAQETQYF. In nucleotides, the CDR3 is TGTGCCAGCAGCGTAGGGGTGGCTAGCGGGGTGGCCCAAGAGACCCAGTACTTC. Full variable domain (remainder filled in from reference TRBV9 and TRBJ2-5): DSGVTQTPKHLITATGQRVTLRCSPRSGDLSVYWYQQSLDQGLQFLIQYYNGEERAKGNILERFSAQQFPDLHSELNLSSLELGDSALYFCASSVGVASGVAQETQYFGPGTRLLVL.

This clonotype has a handful of counts. The chain couples TRBV11-3 to TRBJ2-7; D is perhaps TRBD2 (5 bases). The germline V gene encodes CDR1 SGHNT and CDR2 YENEEA. The CDR3 spans 15 residues. V was shortened by 4 bases and J by 3 bases, with 16 bases between the two germline ends. The CDR3 region is CASSSRPGSGYEQYF. As DNA, the CDR3 is TGTGCCAGCAGCTCACGCCCGGGATCCGGCTACGAGCAGTACTTC. Based on the CDR3 plus reference TRBV11-3 and TRBJ2-7, the full variable domain is EAGVVQSPRYKIIEKKQPVAFWCNPISGHNTLYWYLQNLGQGPELLIRYENEEAVDDSQLPKDRFSAERLKGVDSTLKIQPAELGDSAVYLCASSSRPGSGYEQYFGPGTRLTVT.

The chain carries TRBV12-3 or TRBV12-4 and TRBJ1-1; D unresolved. This CDR3 has 14 amino acids. V lost 2 bases to trimming and J lost 4 bases, with 11 bases between them. The CDR3 sequence is CASSLYSSVTEAFF. CDR3 in DNA: TGTGCCAGCAGTTTATACAGTTCGGTCACTGAAGCTTTCTTT.

The V call is TRBV7-6, the J call TRBJ2-7, with D possibly being TRBD1 (7 bases). There are 13 residues in the CDR3. In germline, CDR1 is SGHVS, CDR2 FNYEAQ. Trimming left V 0 bases short and J 6 bases short, with 9 bases between. The CDR3 coding sequence is TGTGCCAGCAGCTTAGCGCAGGGGGGCGAGCAGTACTTC. It codes for CASSLAQGGEQYF.